One and the same sample provided the 28 T cell receptor beta chains below, sequenced in a study of CD8 T cells in Susac syndrome. RNA amounts of roughly 0.5 to 1 ug underwent reverse transcription with random hexamers. TCRdb fed the immunoSEQ multiplex PCR reads into MiXCR, producing one record per CDR3 protein. The table lists roughly 50,000 distinct CDR3 sequences, around 92% of them singletons. The sample comprised CD8+ T cells from PBMCs. The receptors shown here come from a human donor in good health.

V usage is TRBV20-1 and J usage is TRBJ2-7, with TRBD1 matching 7 bases. The V gene's germline CDR1 is DFQATT and CDR2 SNEGSKA (reference sequence). The V and J ends lost 6 bases and 0 bases, in that order; junction bases with no gene match: 11. The CDR3 loop spans 15 amino acids. The CDR3 sequence is CSAKGTALSSYEQYF. CDR3 DNA: TGCAGTGCAAAAGGGACAGCCTTGAGCTCCTACGAGCAGTACTTC.

A single count supports this clonotype. The rearrangement joins TRBV30 to TRBJ2-1; no reliable D call. Trimming stripped 0 bases from V and 7 bases from J, with 7 bases between. CDR3 size: 12 residues. Looked up from germline, CDR1 is GTSNPN and CDR2 is SVGIG (reference sequence). The CDR3 protein is CAWSVKRNEQFF. CDR3 coding DNA: TGTGCCTGGAGTGTAAAGAGGAATGAGCAGTTCTTC.

V is TRBV7-9 and J is TRBJ2-5; D is undetermined. Trimming removed 1 base from V and 1 base from J, with 7 bases in between. The CDR3 extends over 14 amino acids. Germline V gene lookup returns CDR1 SEHNR and CDR2 FQNEAQ (reference sequence). Here the CDR3 DNA reads TGTGCCAGCAGCTTAGGAGCCAGCCAAGAGACCCAGTACTTC. This sequence encodes CASSLGASQETQYF. Combining the CDR3 with reference TRBV7-9 and TRBJ2-5 gives the whole variable domain DTGVSQNPRHKITKRGQNVTFRCDPISEHNRLYWYRQTLGQGPEFLTYFQNEAQLEKSRLLSDRFSAERPKGSFSTLEIQRTEQGDSAMYLCASSLGASQETQYFGPGTRLLVL.

The CDR3 sequence is CASSQRGLAGYTDTQYF. Written as DNA, the CDR3 is TGCGCCAGCAGCCAACGCGGACTAGCGGGATACACAGATACGCAGTATTTT. The chain recombines TRBV4-1 with TRBJ2-3; TRBD2 matches at 12 bases. The germline gives CDR1 MGHRA, CDR2 YSYEKL. V trimming: 2 bases; J trimming: 2 bases; junction bases outside the gene matches: 5. The CDR3 sequence is 17 residues long.

The chain is built from TRBV20-1 and TRBJ2-1; 10 positions agree with TRBD2. Germline V gives CDR1 DFQATT, CDR2 SNEGSKA (reference sequence). V shed 5 bases, J shed 3 bases, and the junction held 4 bases outside the gene matches. This CDR3 comprises 14 residues. CDR3 loop: CSAPGLADYNEQFF. The CDR3 DNA reads as TGCAGTGCTCCAGGACTAGCGGACTACAATGAGCAGTTCTTC.

This sequence joins TRBV6-2 or TRBV6-3 and TRBJ2-7; TRBD1 matches at 7 bases. There are 12 residues in the CDR3. The germline V gene has CDR1 MNHEY and CDR2 SVGEGT. The V gene end was trimmed by 8 bases and the J gene end by 4 bases; junction bases not matched to a gene: 5. DNA of the CDR3: TGTGCCAGCCTGGGACAGAGATACGAGCAGTACTTC. Amino acid sequence: CASLGQRYEQYF.

This rearrangement joins TRBV29-1 to TRBJ2-7, with D possibly TRBD2 on 5 matching bases. Germline V CDR1 and CDR2: SQVTM, ANQGSEA. V lost 0 bases, J lost 2 bases, and 14 bases lay in between. The CDR3 extends over 15 amino acids. CDR3 in amino acids: CSVEDDSAEAYEQYF. The CDR3 region has the DNA TGCAGCGTTGAAGATGACTCAGCGGAGGCCTACGAGCAGTACTTC.

This clonotype was seen once. V gene TRBV2 combines with J gene TRBJ1-1; D uncertain. Germline loops: CDR1 SNHLY, CDR2 FYNNEI. This CDR3 spans 15 amino acids. Trimming stripped 6 bases from V and 2 bases from J, with 16 bases between. CDR3 nucleotides: TGTGCCAGCAGGGCAGAAATTTCGGGTAACACTGAAGCTTTCTTT. Protein sequence: CASRAEISGNTEAFF.

This chain uses TRBV5-1 with TRBJ2-1; 7 nucleotides agree with TRBD2. The CDR3 is 15 amino acids. Germline CDR1 is SGHRS and CDR2 is YFSETQ. V shed 3 bases and J 2 bases; nucleotides not matched to a gene: 5. CDR3 loop: CASSSGTTTYNEQFF. CDR3 DNA: TGCGCCAGCAGCTCAGGGACTACCACCTACAATGAGCAGTTCTTC. The variable domain in full, completed from reference TRBV5-1 and TRBJ2-1, reads KAGVTQTPRYLIKTRGQQVTLSCSPISGHRSVSWYQQTPGQGLQFLFEYFSETQRNKGNFPGRFSGRQFSNSRSEMNVSTLELGDSALYLCASSSGTTTYNEQFFGPGTRLTVL.

The rearrangement links TRBV6-1 to TRBJ2-7; 7 bases agree with TRBD1. The CDR3 loop spans 16 amino acids. The germline CDR1 and CDR2 sequences are MNHNS and SASEGT. J gave up 0 bases and V 7 bases, and 12 bases lay outside the gene matches. DNA for the CDR3: TGTGCCAGCATAAAAGCACAGGGGACCCGCTCCTACGAGCAGTACTTC. This sequence encodes CASIKAQGTRSYEQYF.

DNA for the CDR3: TGTGCCAGCAGTTTGAAGCAAGACCTACTCTATGGCTACACCTTC. This encodes CASSLKQDLLYGYTF. The V gene is TRBV28, the J gene TRBJ1-2, with unresolved D. Germline assignment: CDR1 MDHEN and CDR2 SYDVKM. The CDR3 contains 15 residues. V gave up 3 bases and J gave up 4 bases, with 15 bases separating them.

V and J are TRBV10-3 and TRBJ2-7; 8 nucleotides align to TRBD2. The CDR3 is 16 residues long. The germline V gene encodes CDR1 ENHRY and CDR2 SYGVKD. With V trimmed by 0 bases and J by 1 base, 5 bases remained unmatched. The CDR3 bases are TGTGCCATCAGTGAGTCAGTAGCGGGAACTTCCTACGAGCAGTACTTC. Translation: CAISESVAGTSYEQYF.

V and J are TRBV2 and TRBJ2-5; D is unclear. The CDR3 totals 16 residues. Germline V gives CDR1 SNHLY, CDR2 FYNNEI. The germline V and J ends were trimmed by 0 bases and 4 bases, with 15 bases remaining between them. The CDR3 bases are TGTGCCAGCAGTGAAGCGCTTCCGGGTAGAGGAGAGACCCAGTACTTC. Its translation: CASSEALPGRGETQYF.

This chain uses TRBV4-1 with TRBJ2-5, with 8 nucleotides matching TRBD2. CDR3 size: 17 residues. V lost 2 bases, J lost 0 bases, and 8 bases stayed unmatched. Germline loops: CDR1 MGHRA, CDR2 YSYEKL. CDR3 nucleotides: TGCGCCAGCAGCCAACCCGGGGTAGCGGGGTACCAAGAGACCCAGTACTTC. Translating it yields CASSQPGVAGYQETQYF.

This clonotype has just a few counts. A read error may account for a junction end that differs from germline. The J gene is TRBJ2-1, the V gene TRBV30, with D tentatively TRBD2 (6 bases). The germline V gene has CDR1 GTSNPN and CDR2 SVGIG (reference sequence). The CDR3 covers 11 residues. CDR3 residues: CGTGVYNEQFF. The CDR3 bases are TGCGGGACTGGCGTCTACAATGAGCAGTTCTTC.

The rearrangement joins TRBV2 to TRBJ2-2, with D possibly called TRBD1 or TRBD2 (6 bases each). CDR1 SNHLY and CDR2 FYNNEI come from the germline V gene. The CDR3 runs to 13 residues. V gave up 10 bases and J gave up 7 bases, with 16 bases separating them. CDR3 bases: TGTGCCATCCACAAGGAGGGGGTCGGGGAGCTGTTTTTT. Residues: CAIHKEGVGELFF. The whole variable domain, remainder taken from reference TRBV2 and TRBJ2-2, is EPEVTQTPSHQVTQMGQEVILRCVPISNHLYFYWYRQILGQKVEFLVSFYNNEISEKSEIFDDQFSVERPDGSNFTLKIRSTKLEDSAMYFCAIHKEGVGELFFGEGSRLTVL.

V usage is TRBV7-8 and J usage is TRBJ1-3; no clear D gene. Germline V CDR1 and CDR2: SGHVS, FQNEAQ. This CDR3 spans 14 amino acids. V was pared by 5 bases and J by 0 bases, with 8 bases between. CDR3 in DNA: TGTGCCAGCAGCCCTTTGAGCTCTGGAAACACCATATATTTT. Its translation: CASSPLSSGNTIYF.

The rearrangement links TRBV2 to TRBJ1-5, with TRBD1 identical over 9 bases. The CDR3 is 15 residues long. Germline trimming cut 4 bases from V and 4 bases from J; bases unmatched to any gene: 5. Germline lookup yields CDR1 SNHLY and CDR2 FYNNEI. CDR3 nucleotides: TGTGCCAGCAGTGGACCCGGGACAGGGAATCAGCCCCAGCATTTT. It yields the protein CASSGPGTGNQPQHF.

The V and J genes are TRBV2 and TRBJ1-1; D perhaps matches TRBD1 (6 bases). This CDR3 contains 13 residues. V lost 8 bases and J 1 base, leaving 11 bases between the germline ends. The germline V gene has CDR1 SNHLY and CDR2 FYNNEI. In DNA form, the CDR3 reads TGTGCCAGCCGACAGGAGCCGAACACTGAAGCTTTCTTT. It is translated as CASRQEPNTEAFF.

This clonotype was found once. The rearrangement uses TRBV5-6 and TRBJ2-3, with D uncertain. Trimming shortened V by 4 bases and J by 4 bases, and 13 bases separated the two germline ends. The germline CDR1 and CDR2 sequences are SGHDT and YYEEEE. The CDR3 extends over 14 amino acids. The CDR3 bases are TGTGCCAGCAGCGGGTTAAAACCGCCAGATACGCAGTATTTT. This translates into CASSGLKPPDTQYF.

The CDR3 loop is CATVLADRSWNEQFF. The CDR3 nucleotides are TGTGCCACCGTTTTGGCGGACCGCTCTTGGAATGAGCAGTTCTTC. The rearrangement joins TRBV12-3 or TRBV12-4 to TRBJ2-1; D is unresolved. The V gene lost 10 bases and the J gene lost 7 bases, with 23 bases spanning the gap. The CDR3 runs to 15 residues.

The rearrangement joins TRBV12-3 or TRBV12-4 to TRBJ1-1; 7 positions agree with TRBD1. After removal of 6 bases from V and 2 bases from J, the junction contained 12 bases not matched to a gene. This CDR3 has 16 amino acids. Here the CDR3 reads CASSSPRGPSNTEAFF. The CDR3 nucleotides are TGTGCCAGCAGCTCACCGAGGGGGCCATCTAACACTGAAGCTTTCTTT.

This clonotype was detected a few times. The CDR3 loop reads CASSSPVKETQYF. The CDR3 nucleotides are TGTGCCAGCAGTTCACCAGTGAAAGAGACCCAGTACTTC. The V call is TRBV7-9, the J call TRBJ2-5; D is ambiguous. CDR3 length: 13 amino acids. V was trimmed by 6 bases and J by 3 bases, leaving 11 bases between them. Germline V lookup: CDR1 SEHNR, CDR2 FQNEAQ (reference sequence).

The chain recombines TRBV11-2 with TRBJ2-7; 9 nucleotides align to TRBD2. V shed 5 bases, J shed 6 bases, and the junction held 8 bases outside the gene matches. This CDR3 contains 14 residues. Germline V lookup: CDR1 SGHAT, CDR2 FQNNGV. CDR3 nucleotides: TGTGCCAGCAGCATTCTTAGCGGGAGCTTCGAGCAGTACTTC. Its protein product is CASSILSGSFEQYF.

The chain is built from TRBV30 and TRBJ2-7; 7 bases fit TRBD1. The trim removed 0 bases at V and 5 bases at J, leaving 4 bases unmatched. Germline-derived CDR1 and CDR2 are GTSNPN and SVGIG (reference sequence). This CDR3 is 13 amino acids long. In DNA, the CDR3 is TGTGCCTGGAGTGTACAGGGGCAGAACGAGCAGTACTTC. This translates into CAWSVQGQNEQYF.

The chain recombines TRBV27 with TRBJ2-1, with a weak D call TRBD2 (5 bases). V was cut by 4 bases and J by 4 bases, with 8 bases left in between. Germline V gene sequence: CDR1 MNHEY, CDR2 SMNVEV (reference sequence). The CDR3 totals 13 residues. CDR3 residues: CASSYGKYNEQFF. CDR3 in DNA: TGTGCCAGCAGTTACGGGAAGTACAATGAGCAGTTCTTC.

This clonotype appeared a single time. The gene calls are TRBV19 and TRBJ2-1, with 13 bases aligning to TRBD2. Germline trimming cut 3 bases from V and 4 bases from J; bases unmatched to any gene: 0. The CDR3 has 15 residues. Germline V CDR1 and CDR2: LNHDA, SQIVND (reference sequence). The CDR3 DNA reads TGTGCCAGTAGTATGGGACTAGCGGGATACAATGAGCAGTTCTTC. As protein: CASSMGLAGYNEQFF.

This chain joins TRBV27 and TRBJ2-2, with a weak D call TRBD1 (6 bases). The CDR3 runs 18 residues. V lost 6 bases to trimming and J lost 4 bases, with 24 bases between them. CDR1 and CDR2 from the germline V gene are MNHEY and SMNVEV (reference sequence). The CDR3 spells CASSEWGHLIGGTGELFF. CDR3 coding DNA: TGTGCCAGCAGCGAGTGGGGACACCTCATTGGGGGCACCGGGGAGCTGTTTTTT.